These 9 T cell receptor beta chains originate from one sample sequenced in a study of graft-versus-host responses after intestinal transplantation (dated by TCRdb to 2020 to 2023). The library was prepared using the immunoSEQ multiplex PCR assay. TCRdb retrieved this table from immuneACCESS and kept in-frame rearrangements only. Not all clones are present; in checked studies, unresolved V genes account for under half, and no reason is known for the remainder. In all, the sample holds 3,000 to 4,500 clones, and roughly 72% of those were seen once. The ten largest clonotypes hold approximately 12% of the sample. Intraepithelial and lamina propria lymphocytes were isolated from graft specimens using dithiothreitol, EDTA incubations and collagenase D digestion. The sample here was ileum tissue, taken 1018 days after intestinal transplantation. Receptors were obtained from a human patient who received an intestinal transplant, so some T cells may come from the graft donor.

This rearrangement joins TRBV5-5 to TRBJ2-7, with D unresolved. The CDR3 runs 13 residues. In germline, CDR1 is SGHKS, CDR2 YYEKEE (reference sequence). Trimming removed 0 bases at V and 7 bases at J, with 11 bases between. The CDR3 loop is CASSLVMVGEQYV. Written as DNA, the CDR3 is TGTGCCAGCAGCTTGGTTATGGTGGGGGAGCAGTACGTC.

The chain employs TRBV6-1 and TRBJ2-5; no clear D. The CDR3 sequence is 15 residues long. V was trimmed by 2 bases and J by 1 base, leaving 11 bases between them. Germline loops: CDR1 MNHNS, CDR2 SASEGT. The CDR3 reads CASSESLGFQETQYF. The CDR3 region has the DNA TGTGCCAGCAGTGAATCTTTAGGGTTCCAAGAGACCCAGTACTTC.

The chain couples TRBV27 to TRBJ2-1, with 7 bases identical to TRBD2. Germline CDR1 and CDR2: MNHEY and SMNVEV (reference sequence). The V gene end was trimmed by 6 bases and the J gene end by 5 bases; junction bases not matched to a gene: 13. The CDR3 runs 16 residues. CDR3 DNA: TGTGCCAGCAGCCCTTCGGGGGGAGCCACAAACAATGAGCAGTTCTTC. Residues: CASSPSGGATNNEQFF.

This chain links TRBV7-2 with TRBJ2-7; D is perhaps TRBD2 (7 bases). The V end was cut by 2 bases, the J end by 4 bases, with 12 bases between. The V gene's germline CDR1 is SGHTA and CDR2 FQGNSA. The CDR3 contains 14 residues. The CDR3 here is CASSLRGAGYEQYV. The CDR3 region has the DNA TGTGCCAGCAGCTTACGGGGGGCCGGATACGAGCAGTACGTC.

This rearrangement joins TRBV4-2 to TRBJ1-2; 7 positions match TRBD1. Trimming at V came to 4 bases and at J to 1 base, leaving 9 bases not matched to a gene. Germline V gene sequence: CDR1 LGHNA, CDR2 YNFKEQ. CDR3 length equals 16 residues. CDR3 sequence: CASSLTGEWSNYGYTF. DNA for the CDR3: TGTGCCAGCAGCCTAACAGGGGAGTGGAGTAACTATGGCTACACCTTC.

The CDR3 DNA reads TGTGCCAGCAGTTTTGTCAGGGCCTATGGCTACACCTTC. Protein sequence: CASSFVRAYGYTF. The gene calls are TRBV28 and TRBJ1-2, with D perhaps matching TRBD1 (5 bases). The V gene's germline CDR1 is MDHEN and CDR2 SYDVKM. This CDR3 has 13 amino acids. Trimming removed 3 bases at V and 4 bases at J, with 9 bases between.

This clone was found once. CDR3 residues: CASRPFTGELFF. DNA for the CDR3: TGTGCCAGCAGACCCTTTACCGGGGAGCTGTTTTTT. This chain links TRBV28 with TRBJ2-2, with no clear D. Per the germline V gene, CDR1 is MDHEN and CDR2 is SYDVKM. Between the trimmed V and J ends, which lost 6 bases and 5 bases, there was a span of 7 bases. This CDR3 comprises 12 residues.

The chain is built from TRBV15 and TRBJ1-2; possible D gene TRBD1, 5 bases. The CDR3 length is 14 residues. Trimming left V 0 bases short and J 2 bases short, with 7 bases between. Germline CDR1 is LNHNV and CDR2 is YYDKDF (reference sequence). The CDR3 DNA reads TGTGCCACCAGCAGAGATACAGGCAACTATGGCTACACCTTC. It encodes CATSRDTGNYGYTF.

V and J are TRBV28 and TRBJ2-3; D is perhaps TRBD2 (6 bases). The CDR3 contains 15 residues. Germline assignment: CDR1 MDHEN and CDR2 SYDVKM. V was cut by 5 bases and J by 1 base, with 13 bases left in between. In DNA form, the CDR3 reads TGTGCCAGCAGTCCCACGGGGGACCGCACAGATACGCAGTATTTT. As protein: CASSPTGDRTDTQYF.